The present entry profiles one T cell receptor beta chain with its context. The method was immunoSEQ multiplex PCR; TCRdb's version includes in-frame clones alone and lacks a portion of them. This sample has 75,000 to 90,000 clones, with roughly 87% found just once. This sample is drawn from a study of PD-L1 blockade in urothelial cancer. At the level of the study: Male sex and bladder-origin urothelial cancer characterized about 90% of the roughly 30 patients. In terms of prior chemotherapy, patients had received 0 to 3 regimens. Each blood sample yielded a median of about 140,000 T cells.

This CDR3 is 14 amino acids long. Germline V gene lookup returns CDR1 SGHRS and CDR2 YFSETQ. After removal of 4 bases from V and 4 bases from J, the junction contained 6 bases not matched to a gene. The clonotype comes from a man between 65 and 85 years old with urothelial cancer. This chain joins TRBV5-1 and TRBJ1-1, with 8 bases that match TRBD1. Sample: PBMCs, taken around atezolizumab (anti-PD-L1) treatment. The CDR3 loop is CASSATQGGTEAFF. CDR3 sequence (DNA): TGCGCCAGCAGCGCAACACAGGGGGGCACTGAAGCTTTCTTT.